These 14 T cell receptor beta chains came from one sample sequenced in a study of CD8 T cells in ankylosing spondylitis. TCRdb re-called the 5' RACE reads through MiXCR, storing one row per CDR3 protein. Of approximately 190,000 distinct CDR3 sequences listed, approximately 13% were seen once; the top ten hold about 10%. Sequenced: blood, either unsorted or a sorted T cell fraction (not recorded which). The receptors were sampled from a female donor with ankylosing spondylitis or in good health (not recorded which).

This clonotype has a handful of counts. The chain uses TRBV12-3 or TRBV12-4 and TRBJ2-3, with 11 nucleotides matching TRBD2. The V and J ends lost 7 bases and 4 bases, in that order; junction bases with no gene match: 7. The CDR3 spans 15 residues. The CDR3 spells CASKILAGGADTQYF. In DNA, the CDR3 is TGTGCCAGCAAGATCCTAGCGGGAGGTGCAGATACGCAGTATTTT.

This clonotype was detected a few times. The gene calls are TRBV12-5 and TRBJ2-7; 11 nucleotides agree with TRBD2. Germline lookup yields CDR1 LGHNT and CDR2 FRNRAP. V shed 7 bases, J shed 0 bases, and the junction held 5 bases outside the gene matches. This CDR3 spans 15 amino acids. The chain's CDR3 is CASAPGTSGSYEQYF. Written as DNA, the CDR3 is TGTGCTAGTGCCCCCGGGACTAGCGGCTCCTACGAGCAGTACTTC. The whole variable domain, remainder taken from reference TRBV12-5 and TRBJ2-7, is DARVTQTPRHKVTEMGQEVTMRCQPILGHNTVFWYRQTMMQGLELLAYFRNRAPLDDSGMPKDRFSAEMPDATLATLKIQPSEPRDSAVYFCASAPGTSGSYEQYFGPGTRLTVT.

This clonotype has just a few counts. This chain links TRBV20-1 with TRBJ2-1; D might be TRBD2 (6 bases). Trimming pared 4 bases from V and 2 bases from J, leaving 12 bases between. Germline V gene sequence: CDR1 DFQATT, CDR2 SNEGSKA (reference sequence). The CDR3 is 14 amino acids. The CDR3 here is CSAIRESAYNEQFF. The CDR3, as DNA: TGCAGTGCTATACGGGAGTCCGCCTACAATGAGCAGTTCTTC.

This clonotype was seen a few times. This chain connects TRBV5-1 to TRBJ2-7; D ambiguous. The CDR3 has 14 amino acids. Germline V lookup: CDR1 SGHRS, CDR2 YFSETQ. Trimming pared 2 bases from V and 0 bases from J, leaving 9 bases between. The CDR3 sequence: CASSFQASSYEQYF. DNA of the CDR3: TGCGCCAGCAGCTTCCAAGCCTCCTCCTACGAGCAGTACTTC. Combining the CDR3 with reference TRBV5-1 and TRBJ2-7 gives the whole variable domain KAGVTQTPRYLIKTRGQQVTLSCSPISGHRSVSWYQQTPGQGLQFLFEYFSETQRNKGNFPGRFSGRQFSNSRSEMNVSTLELGDSALYLCASSFQASSYEQYFGPGTRLTVT.

For this clonotype: A junction end diverges from the germline sequence, so it may reflect a read error. This chain uses TRBV20-1 with TRBJ2-1; TRBD1 is a possible D gene (7 bases). Germline assignment: CDR1 DFQATT and CDR2 SNEGSKA (reference sequence). CDR3 length equals 16 residues. In DNA, the CDR3 is TGCTGTGCTAGGGAACAGGGGAGGAGCTCCTACAATGAGCAGTTCTTC. Amino acids: CCAREQGRSSYNEQFF.

The chain employs TRBV5-1 and TRBJ2-7; possibly TRBD1 or TRBD2 for D (5 bases each). The germline gives CDR1 SGHRS, CDR2 YFSETQ. CDR3 length: 12 residues. Trimming removed 6 bases from V and 1 base from J, with 8 bases in between. CDR3 in amino acids: CASTGASYEQYF. The CDR3 DNA reads as TGCGCCAGCACCGGGGCGTCCTACGAGCAGTACTTC.

In this sample, this clonotype turned up a few times. The chain couples TRBV4-2 to TRBJ2-1; the D gene is possibly TRBD2 (8 bases). This CDR3 region has 16 residues. The germline V gene has CDR1 LGHNA and CDR2 YNFKEQ. The V and J ends lost 4 bases and 7 bases respectively, with 20 bases between them. The CDR3 DNA follows: TGTGCCAGCAGCCCAGGGGGGACTAGATTTCAGAATGAGCAGTTCTTC. Translation gives CASSPGGTRFQNEQFF.

Many counts were recorded for this clonotype. The chain is built from TRBV5-1 and TRBJ2-1, with 11 bases identical to TRBD2. V shed 4 bases and J 7 bases; nucleotides not matched to a gene: 10. CDR1 and CDR2 from the germline V gene are SGHRS and YFSETQ. The CDR3 has 16 amino acids. Here the CDR3 DNA reads TGCGCCAGCAGCCCACGAGAGGCTAGCGGGAGGAATGAGCAGTTCTTC. Translated, it gives CASSPREASGRNEQFF.

J is TRBJ1-2 and V is TRBV7-2; D perhaps matches TRBD1 (5 bases). CDR3 length: 15 residues. CDR1 and CDR2 from the germline V gene are SGHTA and FQGNSA. V lost 4 bases to trimming and J lost 4 bases, with 16 bases between them. CDR3 residues: CASSSGRSTSYGYTF. The CDR3 DNA sequence: TGTGCCAGCAGCTCGGGACGGTCTACAAGCTATGGCTACACCTTC.

This clonotype was counted at least ten times. The chain has TRBV12-3 or TRBV12-4 and TRBJ1-5; tentatively, D is TRBD1 (6 bases). Trimming removed 4 bases from V and 6 bases from J, with 10 bases in between. The CDR3 has 13 residues. DNA for the CDR3: TGTGCCAGCAGTTCCCAGGGGTCTCAGCCCCAGCATTTT. It encodes CASSSQGSQPQHF.

This clonotype was detected a few times. The chain recombines TRBV6-2 or TRBV6-3 with TRBJ2-6; D not certain. With 5 bases removed from V and 4 bases from J, the gap between germline ends came to 9 bases. The CDR3 extends over 14 amino acids. CDR1 MNHEY and CDR2 SVGEGT come from the germline V gene. This CDR3 is CASSDQDGANVLTF. For the CDR3, the DNA is TGTGCCAGCAGTGATCAGGACGGGGCCAACGTCCTGACTTTC.

V is TRBV7-2 and J is TRBJ2-7, with 7 bases aligning to TRBD1. This CDR3 comprises 13 residues. Germline V lookup: CDR1 SGHTA, CDR2 FQGNSA. With 3 bases clipped from V and 5 bases from J, the junction kept 4 bases outside the gene matches. CDR3 coding DNA: TGTGCCAGCAGCTTCACAGGGGCCCACGAGCAGTACTTC. Translating it yields CASSFTGAHEQYF. The entire variable domain, with the rest obtained from reference TRBV7-2 and TRBJ2-7, is as follows: GAGVSQSPSNKVTEKGKDVELRCDPISGHTALYWYRQSLGQGLEFLIYFQGNSAPDKSGLPSDRFSAERTGGSVSTLTIQRTQQEDSAVYLCASSFTGAHEQYFGPGTRLTVT.

This clonotype was recorded at least ten times. The chain joins TRBV27 to TRBJ2-1; 7 nucleotides align to TRBD2. The CDR3 consists of 19 residues. V was clipped by 4 bases and J by 2 bases; unmatched bases: 17. From germline, CDR1 is MNHEY and CDR2 SMNVEV (reference sequence). DNA of the CDR3: TGTGCCAGCAGTTCCTCCCGAACTTTGAGCGGGATTACCTACAATGAGCAGTTCTTC. This translates into CASSSSRTLSGITYNEQFF.

This clonotype came up a few times. CDR3 bases: TGTGCCAGCAGCTTAGGGCAGGCCCAGAACAACGTCCTGACTTTC. It translates to CASSLGQAQNNVLTF. The chain has TRBV7-3 and TRBJ2-6; D is unclear. Per the germline V gene, CDR1 is SGHTA and CDR2 is FQGTGA. V gave up 2 bases and J gave up 9 bases, with 14 bases separating them. The length of the CDR3 is 15 residues.